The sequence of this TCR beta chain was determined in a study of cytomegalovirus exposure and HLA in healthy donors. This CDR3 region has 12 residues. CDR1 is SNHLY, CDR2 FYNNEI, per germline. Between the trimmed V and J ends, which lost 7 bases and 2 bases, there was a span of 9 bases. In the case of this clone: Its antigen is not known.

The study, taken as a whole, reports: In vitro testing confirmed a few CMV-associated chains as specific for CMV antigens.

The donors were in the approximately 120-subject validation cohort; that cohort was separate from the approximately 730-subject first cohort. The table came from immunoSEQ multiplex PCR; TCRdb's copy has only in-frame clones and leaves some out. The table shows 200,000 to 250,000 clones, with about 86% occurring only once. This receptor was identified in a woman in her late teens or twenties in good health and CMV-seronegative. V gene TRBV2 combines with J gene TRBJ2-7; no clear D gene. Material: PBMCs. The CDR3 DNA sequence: TGTGCCAGCAAATCACTTACCTACGAGCAGTACTTC. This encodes CASKSLTYEQYF.